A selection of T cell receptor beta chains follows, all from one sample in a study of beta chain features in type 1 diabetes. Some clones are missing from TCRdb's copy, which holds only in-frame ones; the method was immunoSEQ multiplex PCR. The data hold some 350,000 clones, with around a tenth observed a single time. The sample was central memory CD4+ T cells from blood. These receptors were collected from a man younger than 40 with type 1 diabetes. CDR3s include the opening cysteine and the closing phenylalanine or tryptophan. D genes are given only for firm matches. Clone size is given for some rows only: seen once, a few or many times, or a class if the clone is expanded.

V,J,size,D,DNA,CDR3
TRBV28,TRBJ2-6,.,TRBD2,TGTGCCAGCAGTTCCGGACTAGCGGGCTCTGGGGCCAACGTCCTGACTTTC,CASSSGLAGSGANVLTF
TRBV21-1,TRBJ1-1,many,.,TGTGCCAGCACCACTCCCCTAGAACAGGCCCGTGGTACTGAAGCTTTCTTT,CASTTPLEQARGTEAFF
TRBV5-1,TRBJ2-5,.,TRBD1,TGCGCCAGCAGCTCTTCGGGACAGGGGTACCAAGAGACCCAGTACTTC,CASSSSGQGYQETQYF
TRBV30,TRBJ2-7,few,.,TGTGCCTGGAGTGTAGGGGGAGCCCACTACGAGCAGTACTTC,CAWSVGGAHYEQYF
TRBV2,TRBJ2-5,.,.,TGTGCCAGCAGCTCCCTTTACTCCCAAGAGACCCAGTACTTC,CASSSLYSQETQYF
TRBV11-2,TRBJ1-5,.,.,TGTGCCAGCAGCTTAGATACGGACCTACGGCCCCAGCATTTT,CASSLDTDLRPQHF
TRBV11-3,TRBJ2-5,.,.,TGTGCCAGCAGCTTAGGGCGGGGGACCCAGTACTTC,CASSLGRGTQYF
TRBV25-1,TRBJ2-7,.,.,TGTGCCAGCAGCGCCGGGACGGCCTTCTACGAGCAGTACTTC,CASSAGTAFYEQYF
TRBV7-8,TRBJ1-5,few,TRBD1,TGTGCCAGCAGCTTAGCCTACAGGGGTTGGAGTCAGCCCCAGCATTTT,CASSLAYRGWSQPQHF
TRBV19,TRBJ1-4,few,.,TGTGCCAGTTTAAATCCCGGGACTCATCCAAATGAAAAACTGTTTTTT,CASLNPGTHPNEKLFF
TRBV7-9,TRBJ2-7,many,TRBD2,TGTGCCACCGCGGGACTAGCGGAAGCCTACGAGCAGTACTTC,CATAGLAEAYEQYF
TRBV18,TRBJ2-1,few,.,TGTGCCAGCTCACCACTTAACTCCGGTATGCAGTTCTTC,CASSPLNSGMQFF
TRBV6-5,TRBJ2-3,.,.,TGTGCCAGCAGGGATCACGAAGCGGCAGATACGCAGTATTTT,CASRDHEAADTQYF
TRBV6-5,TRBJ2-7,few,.,TGTGCCAGCAGTTACCCAATGCCGTACGAGCAGTACTTC,CASSYPMPYEQYF
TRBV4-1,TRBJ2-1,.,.,TGCGCCAGCAGCCAAGGGGCGGGTGACTACAATGAGCAGTTCTTC,CASSQGAGDYNEQFF
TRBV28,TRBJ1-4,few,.,TGTGCCAGCAGTTTAGGAACAGCAACTAATGAAAAACTGTTTTTT,CASSLGTATNEKLFF
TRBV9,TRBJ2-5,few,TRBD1,TGTGCCAGCAGCGATCGAGGACAGGTCCAAGAGACCCAGTACTTC,CASSDRGQVQETQYF
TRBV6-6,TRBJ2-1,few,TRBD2,TGTGCCAGCACTCTCAGCGGGAGGGCCGATAATGAGCAGTTCTTC,CASTLSGRADNEQFF
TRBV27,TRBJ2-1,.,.,TGTGCCAGCAGTTTCCCTGCCCTAGGGGTCGATGAGCAGTTCTTC,CASSFPALGVDEQFF
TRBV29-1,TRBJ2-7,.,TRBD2,TGCAGCGTCGGGACTAGCGACTACGAGCAGTACTTC,CSVGTSDYEQYF
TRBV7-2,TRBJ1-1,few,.,TGTGCCAGCAGCTTATTCTCCGAGGGGACAGAAGCTTTCTTT,CASSLFSEGTEAFF
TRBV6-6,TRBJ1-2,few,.,TGTGCCAGCAGTTCCCCCTTTGCGGGCCTGGGCTACACCTTC,CASSSPFAGLGYTF
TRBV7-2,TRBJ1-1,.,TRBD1,TGTGCCAGCAGCCCCCGGGACAGGGGGCGGGAAGCTTTCTTT,CASSPRDRGREAFF
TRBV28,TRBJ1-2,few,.,TGTGCCAGCAGTGGGAACAGCTTTAACTATGGCTACACCTTC,CASSGNSFNYGYTF
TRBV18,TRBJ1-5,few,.,TGTGCCAGCTCTCGGGGGGCGGTGGGCAATCAGCCCCAGCATTTT,CASSRGAVGNQPQHF
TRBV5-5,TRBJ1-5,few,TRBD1,TGTGCCAGCAGCTTGTTACGTCTTCGGGACAGGGGGAATCAGCCCCAGCATTTT,CASSLLRLRDRGNQPQHF
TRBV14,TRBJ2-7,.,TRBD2,TGTGCCAGTGGTAGCGGGAAACAGTACTTC,CASGSGKQYF
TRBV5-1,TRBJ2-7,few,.,TGCGCCAGCAGCTCGCCTGACAAGAGCGAGCAGTACTTC,CASSSPDKSEQYF
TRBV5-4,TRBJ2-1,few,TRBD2,TGTGCCAGCAGCTTGGGGCTAGCGGGAAGTGAGCAGTTCTTC,CASSLGLAGSEQFF
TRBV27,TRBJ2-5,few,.,TGTGCCAGCAGTTTATTTAGCGACCAAGAGACCCAGTACTTC,CASSLFSDQETQYF
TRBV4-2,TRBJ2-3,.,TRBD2,TGTGCCAGCAGCCAAGATGGGCCTAGCGGTACCCGCACAGATACGCAGTATTTT,CASSQDGPSGTRTDTQYF
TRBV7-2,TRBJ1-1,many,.,TGTGCCAGCGGTGGGGGTCTCTACACTGAAGCTTTCTTT,CASGGGLYTEAFF
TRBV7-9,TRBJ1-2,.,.,TGTGCCAGCAGCTTTGATAACTATGGCTACACCTTC,CASSFDNYGYTF
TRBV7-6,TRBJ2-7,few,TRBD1,TGTGCCAGCAGCACGGGACAGGGGTCCTACGAGCAGTACTTC,CASSTGQGSYEQYF
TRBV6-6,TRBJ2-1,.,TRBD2,TGTGCCAGCAGTACAACACTAGCGGGAGGATACAATGAGCAGTTCTTC,CASSTTLAGGYNEQFF
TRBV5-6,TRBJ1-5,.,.,TGTGCCAGCAGTCGTTGGGGGGCGGAGGGCAATCAGCCCCAGCATTTT,CASSRWGAEGNQPQHF
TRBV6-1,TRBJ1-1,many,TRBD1,TGTGCCAGCAGTCGACAGGGGCGAGCTTTCTTT,CASSRQGRAFF
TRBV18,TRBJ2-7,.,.,TGTGCCAGCTCAAGGGGGATGGACGAGCAGTACTTC,CASSRGMDEQYF
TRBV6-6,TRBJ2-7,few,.,TGTGCCAGCAGGGAGACAGCCACCTACGAGCAGTACTTC,CASRETATYEQYF
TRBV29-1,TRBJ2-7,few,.,TGCAGCGTGAGACGCGACACCGCCTCCGAGCAGTACTTC,CSVRRDTASEQYF
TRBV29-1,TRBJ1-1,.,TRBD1,TGCAGCGTGGGGACAGGGGACACTGAAGCTTTCTTT,CSVGTGDTEAFF
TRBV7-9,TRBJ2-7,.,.,TGTGCCAGCAGCCTGGGAAGGACGGGTTCCTACGAGCAGTACTTC,CASSLGRTGSYEQYF
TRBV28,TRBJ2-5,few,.,TGTGCCAGCAGTTTCCGGGAGAAGGGTCGGGAGACCCAGTACTTC,CASSFREKGRETQYF
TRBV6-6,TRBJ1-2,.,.,TGTGCCAGCAGTTACTCGAATGGGGGAGGCTACACCTTC,CASSYSNGGGYTF
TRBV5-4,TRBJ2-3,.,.,TGCGCCAGCACACAGGGCACCCGGTCCACAGATACGCAGTATTTT,CASTQGTRSTDTQYF
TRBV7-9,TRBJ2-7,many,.,TGTGCCAGCAGCTTTCCAGGGGTTTACGAGCAGTACTTC,CASSFPGVYEQYF
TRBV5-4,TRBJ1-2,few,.,TGTGCCAGCAGCTCGGCTGGGGGGACCTCTGGTGGCTACACCTTC,CASSSAGGTSGGYTF
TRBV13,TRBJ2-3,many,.,TGTGCCAGCAGCCAGGTACGGAGTACGCAGTATTTT,CASSQVRSTQYF
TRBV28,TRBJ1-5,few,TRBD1,TGTGCCAGCAGTTTAAAGGGGGCCAGGCAGCCCCAGCATTTT,CASSLKGARQPQHF
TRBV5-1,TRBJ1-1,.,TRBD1,TGCGCCAGCAGCCTCGGACAGGAGGGATTGGAAGCTTTCTTT,CASSLGQEGLEAFF
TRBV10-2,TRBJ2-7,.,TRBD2,TGCGCCAGCAGAAGACCGGGACTAGCGGGAGATGAGGGCTACGAGCAGTACTTC,CASRRPGLAGDEGYEQYF
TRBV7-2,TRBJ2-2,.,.,TGTGCCAGCAGGGAGGGGAACACCGGGGAGCTGTTTTTT,CASREGNTGELFF
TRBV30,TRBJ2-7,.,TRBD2,TGTGCCTGGAAAATAAGCGGGGGAAGCGAGCAGTACTTC,CAWKISGGSEQYF